Below are 18 T cell receptor beta chains sequenced from a single sample in a study of shared clonotypes between healthy human individuals. The repertoire was sequenced with immunoSEQ multiplex PCR; TCRdb's copy has only in-frame clones and lacks some. The sample holds about 2.4 million clones, 90% to 95% seen once. The source material was naive CD4+ T cells from PBMCs. Subset reported: CD45RA+ positively selected. These receptors were obtained from a man in his late teens or twenties in good health. Some clones in this sample may be carry-over from other donors' samples.

The chain carries TRBV5-1 and TRBJ2-5; D is tentatively TRBD1 or TRBD2 (7 bases each). The J call may be incorrect, as the DNA end agrees better with TRBJ2-7. The V gene's germline CDR1 is SGHRS and CDR2 YFSETQ. CDR3 length: 13 residues. CDR3: CASSRGDSYEQYF. The DNA for the CDR3 is TGCGCCAGCAGCCGGGGGGACAGCTACGAGCAGTACTTC.

This sequence joins TRBV5-1 and TRBJ2-3; 11 nucleotides align to TRBD1. CDR3 length: 14 amino acids. From germline, CDR1 is SGHRS and CDR2 YFSETQ. V gave up 5 bases and J gave up 7 bases; unmatched junction bases: 6. In nucleotides, the CDR3 is TGCGCCAGCAGGGGGACAGGGGGTACTAATACGCAGTATTTT. Residues: CASRGTGGTNTQYF. Variable domain in full (rest from reference TRBV5-1 and TRBJ2-3): KAGVTQTPRYLIKTRGQQVTLSCSPISGHRSVSWYQQTPGQGLQFLFEYFSETQRNKGNFPGRFSGRQFSNSRSEMNVSTLELGDSALYLCASRGTGGTNTQYFGPGTRLTVL.

The chain has TRBV6-1 and TRBJ2-2; unclear D gene. This CDR3 has 16 amino acids. CDR1 MNHNS and CDR2 SASEGT come from the germline V gene. With 4 bases removed from V and 0 bases from J, the gap between germline ends came to 12 bases. CDR3 DNA: TGTGCCAGCAGTGCCTACCTTCCATCGAACACCGGGGAGCTGTTTTTT. Protein sequence: CASSAYLPSNTGELFF.

The chain uses TRBV18 and TRBJ1-1; 7 nucleotides align to TRBD1. This CDR3 has 15 amino acids. J lost 1 base, V lost 6 bases, and 8 bases had no gene match. CDR1 KGHSH and CDR2 LQKENI come from the germline V gene. DNA for the CDR3: TGTGCCAGCTCCGGAACCGACAGGGCGAACACTGAAGCTTTCTTT. Its protein is CASSGTDRANTEAFF.

The genes are TRBV4-3 and TRBJ1-5; possible D gene TRBD1, 6 bases. The CDR3 length is 18 residues. V was cut by 0 bases and J by 0 bases, with 15 bases left in between. The germline CDR1 and CDR2 sequences are LGHNA and YSLEER. CDR3 nucleotides: TGCGCCAGCAGCCAAGATGCGGGGGGGCTATATAGCAATCAGCCCCAGCATTTT. Its protein is CASSQDAGGLYSNQPQHF.

Note on this clone: Other DNA sequences from this sample encode an identical CDR3 as well. V and J are TRBV9 and TRBJ2-7, with a weak D call TRBD2 (5 bases). V gave up 0 bases and J gave up 0 bases, with 13 bases separating them. Germline V gene lookup returns CDR1 SGDLS and CDR2 YYNGEE. The CDR3 extends over 16 amino acids. The CDR3 protein is CASSVGLTGSSYEQYF. CDR3 nucleotides: TGTGCCAGCAGCGTAGGGTTAACGGGGTCCTCCTACGAGCAGTACTTC.

V usage is TRBV28 and J usage is TRBJ2-2; no clear D gene. CDR3 size: 12 residues. V was shortened by 2 bases and J by 8 bases, with 6 bases between the two germline ends. Germline V CDR1 and CDR2: MDHEN, SYDVKM. The CDR3 coding sequence is TGTGCCAGCAGTTTAACCCGTGGGGAGCTGTTTTTT. It translates to CASSLTRGELFF.

The V gene is TRBV28, the J gene TRBJ2-7, with a tentative D call TRBD2 (6 bases). Trimming took 4 bases from V and 11 from J, leaving 18 bases between them. Germline CDR1 and CDR2: MDHEN and SYDVKM. The CDR3 is made up of 13 amino acids. CDR3 sequence: CASSSPGGIVEYF. Written as DNA, the CDR3 is TGTGCCAGCAGTTCCCCCGGGGGAATAGTTGAGTACTTC.

The chain employs TRBV4-1 and TRBJ2-7, with 7 nucleotides matching TRBD2. V was pared by 2 bases and J by 6 bases, with 7 bases of the junction left unmatched. Germline V lookup: CDR1 MGHRA, CDR2 YSYEKL. The CDR3 runs to 14 residues. This CDR3 is CASSQQGGELEQYF. CDR3 nucleotide sequence: TGCGCCAGCAGCCAACAGGGAGGGGAGCTCGAGCAGTACTTC.

CDR3 residues: CASRPPGGQTLSGKNIQYF. The CDR3, as DNA: TGTGCCAGCAGGCCTCCGGGGGGACAAACCCTAAGTGGCAAAAACATTCAGTACTTC. The chain couples TRBV7-9 to TRBJ2-4; possibly TRBD2 for D (7 bases). The CDR3 loop spans 19 amino acids. Germline CDR1 SEHNR, CDR2 FQNEAQ (reference sequence). Trimming stripped 6 bases from V and 3 bases from J, with 27 bases between.

V is TRBV5-4 and J is TRBJ2-7, with TRBD1 matching 9 bases. The CDR3 consists of 17 residues. V gave up 0 bases and J gave up 2 bases; unmatched junction bases: 9. CDR1 is SGHNT and CDR2 is YYREEE in the germline V gene (reference sequence). The CDR3 protein is CASSLARTGEGAYEQYF. In DNA form, the CDR3 reads TGTGCCAGCAGCTTGGCCAGGACAGGGGAAGGGGCCTACGAGCAGTACTTC.

This chain links TRBV15 with TRBJ1-5; D uncertain. V was cut by 1 base and J by 0 bases, with 19 bases left in between. The CDR3 extends over 19 amino acids. Germline V lookup: CDR1 LNHNV, CDR2 YYDKDF (reference sequence). In DNA form, the CDR3 reads TGTGCCACCAGCAGAGTTTCGGGCAGACGTCGTTATAGCAATCAGCCCCAGCATTTT. The encoded protein is CATSRVSGRRRYSNQPQHF. The full variable domain, its missing parts supplied by reference TRBV15 and TRBJ1-5, is DAMVIQNPRYQVTQFGKPVTLSCSQTLNHNVMYWYQQKSSQAPKLLFHYYDKDFNNEADTPDNFQSRRPNTSFCFLDIRSPGLGDTAMYLCATSRVSGRRRYSNQPQHFGDGTRLSIL.

The rearrangement links TRBV29-1 to TRBJ2-1, with 15 bases that match TRBD2. The V gene's germline CDR1 is SQVTM and CDR2 ANQGSEA. The CDR3 has 16 amino acids. V gave up 6 bases and J gave up 8 bases; unmatched junction bases: 11. The CDR3 DNA is TGCAGCGTGGCCGGTGGGACTAGCGGGAGGAGCGATGAGCAGTTCTTC. Translated: CSVAGGTSGRSDEQFF.

The chain has TRBV5-5 and TRBJ2-2; unclear D gene. The CDR3 covers 13 residues. Germline V CDR1 and CDR2: SGHKS, YYEKEE (reference sequence). V was shortened by 2 bases and J by 5 bases, with 7 bases between the two germline ends. Written as DNA, the CDR3 is TGTGCCAGCAGCTTCGTCGATACCGGGGAGCTGTTTTTT. This codes for CASSFVDTGELFF.

The chain carries TRBV7-2 and TRBJ2-7; maybe TRBD2 (5 bases). This CDR3 comprises 14 residues. From germline, CDR1 is SGHTA and CDR2 FQGNSA. V was trimmed by 0 bases and J by 3 bases, leaving 9 bases between them. The CDR3 is CASSLAIGNYEQYF. CDR3 sequence (DNA): TGTGCCAGCAGCTTAGCGATCGGGAACTACGAGCAGTACTTC. Supplemented by reference TRBV7-2 and TRBJ2-7, the full variable domain reads GAGVSQSPSNKVTEKGKDVELRCDPISGHTALYWYRQSLGQGLEFLIYFQGNSAPDKSGLPSDRFSAERTGGSVSTLTIQRTQQEDSAVYLCASSLAIGNYEQYFGPGTRLTVT.

V gene TRBV2 combines with J gene TRBJ1-4; 8 positions match TRBD1. Germline V gives CDR1 SNHLY, CDR2 FYNNEI. The CDR3 is 13 amino acids. J gave up 7 bases and V 8 bases, and 6 bases lay outside the gene matches. CDR3 region: CASEQGGSEKLFF. The DNA of the CDR3 is TGTGCCAGCGAACAGGGGGGAAGTGAAAAACTGTTTTTT. The full variable domain, in which reference TRBV2 and TRBJ1-4 provide the parts outside the CDR3, is EPEVTQTPSHQVTQMGQEVILRCVPISNHLYFYWYRQILGQKVEFLVSFYNNEISEKSEIFDDQFSVERPDGSNFTLKIRSTKLEDSAMYFCASEQGGSEKLFFGSGTQLSVL.

The chain uses TRBV9 and TRBJ2-2; 7 positions match TRBD1. The CDR3 extends over 17 amino acids. Germline CDR1 reads SGDLS; CDR2 reads YYNGEE. Unmatched junction bases numbered 7, after V lost 0 bases and J lost 2 bases. The CDR3: CASSVDRGARNTGELFF. CDR3 sequence (DNA): TGTGCCAGCAGCGTAGACAGGGGCGCAAGAAACACCGGGGAGCTGTTTTTT.

In this sample, this clone turned up once. V gene TRBV9 combines with J gene TRBJ2-1; D is uncertain. The germline V gene has CDR1 SGDLS and CDR2 YYNGEE. V lost 0 bases and J 7 bases, leaving 11 bases between the germline ends. This CDR3 is 14 amino acids long. CDR3 DNA sequence: TGTGCCAGCAGCGTAGGAGGTAGCTCGAATGAGCAGTTCTTC. Residues: CASSVGGSSNEQFF.